A single TCR beta chain is shown here with its context. CDR3 size: 15 residues. In germline, CDR1 is SGDLS, CDR2 YYNGEE. Trimming took 0 bases from V and 8 from J; bases not matched to a gene: 3. The data belong to a study of blood T cell repertoires in COVID-19. Study context: Both acute and convalescent COVID-19 samples were obtained from the United States, Italy and Spain. Sample material is recorded as cDNA or gDNA derived from T cells, B-cell-depleted T cells, or PBMCs.

Authors' methods: Amplification from reference gene primers served as the basis for estimated nucleated cell counts. Method: immunoSEQ multiplex PCR; TCRdb's copy keeps in-frame clones and lacks some. That table is the source of V, J and clone size, and D and trimming were worked out from the DNA. The data show approximately 500,000 clones, approximately 83% seen once. This TCR was recovered from a human donor in a cohort sampled during active COVID-19. V usage is TRBV9 and J usage is TRBJ2-1; TRBD2 aligns across 12 bases. The sample taken for sequencing was peripheral blood. CDR3 in DNA: TGTGCCAGCAGCGTAGCGGCTAGCGGGAGGGATGAGCAGTTCTTC. Translation: CASSVAASGRDEQFF.